These 3 T cell receptor beta chains share one sample of origin, sequenced in a study of cytomegalovirus exposure and HLA in healthy donors. 60 Vbeta and 13 Jbeta primers were used in PCR. The repertoire was sequenced with immunoSEQ multiplex PCR; TCRdb's copy has only in-frame clones and lacks some. Among some 88,000 clones listed, approximately 71% were seen once. Sequencing was done on a sample of PBMCs. These receptors originate from a woman aged 18-29 years in good health and CMV-seropositive.

The J gene is TRBJ2-7, the V gene TRBV19, with 9 bases that match TRBD2. Per germline, CDR1 LNHDA and CDR2 SQIVND (reference sequence). The CDR3 consists of 14 residues. V dropped 3 bases and J dropped 3; count of bases not matched to a gene: 3. CDR3 DNA sequence: TGTGCCAGTAGTATTTCTAGCGGGGACTACGAGCAGTACTTC. Its protein product is CASSISSGDYEQYF.

Concerning this clone itself: In this CDR3 the conserved last residue, phenylalanine or tryptophan, is missing, so a read error is likely. The chain links TRBV28 to TRBJ2-7; a possible D gene is TRBD1 (6 bases). V was pared by 10 bases and J by 0 bases, with 13 bases between. The CDR3 is 13 residues long. CDR1 and CDR2 (germline): MDHEN, SYDVKM. The CDR3 DNA reads TGTGCCACCACAGGGCGTAGCTCCTACGAGCAGTACCTC. Its protein is CATTGRSSYEQYL.

The chain couples TRBV27 to TRBJ1-5; D might be TRBD1 (6 bases). The length of the CDR3 is 15 residues. V was clipped by 5 bases and J by 1 base, with 12 bases between them. Germline CDR1 and CDR2: MNHEY and SMNVEV (reference sequence). In DNA form, the CDR3 reads TGTGCCAGCAGTACTATCAGGGGCAGCAATCAGCCCCAGCATTTT. Translating gives CASSTIRGSNQPQHF.